This T cell receptor beta chain was captured by sequencing in a study of B cell selection in AIRE deficiency. The regulatory T cell sort gate was CD4+CD25hiCD127low/negative. The protocol was immunoSEQ multiplex PCR, while the TCRdb copy is restricted to in-frame clones and leaves out a portion. The sample yields around 26,000 clones, about 90% seen once. This clone was observed a handful of times. Its antigen is undetermined. Study results and limitations: Only TCRbeta was sequenced; approximately 37% of shared healthy Treg sequences appeared in Tconv. Of approximately 3,600 shared Treg TCRbeta sequences, 31.6% were healthy-donor-only and around 9% patient-only. CDR3s were shorter in shared Treg sequences, reflecting few non-templated nucleotide insertions.

From germline, CDR1 is MGHDK and CDR2 SYGVNS. The length of the CDR3 is 13 residues. Trimming cost V 4 bases and J 8 bases, with 14 bases left between them. Sequenced material: CD4+CD25+ Tregs sorted from PBMCs. The receptor was derived from a human donor in good health. V and J are TRBV25-1 and TRBJ1-2; TRBD1 is a possible D gene (5 bases). This chain's CDR3 is CASSATARRGYTF. DNA for the CDR3: TGTGCCAGCAGTGCGACAGCCCGTAGGGGCTACACCTTC.